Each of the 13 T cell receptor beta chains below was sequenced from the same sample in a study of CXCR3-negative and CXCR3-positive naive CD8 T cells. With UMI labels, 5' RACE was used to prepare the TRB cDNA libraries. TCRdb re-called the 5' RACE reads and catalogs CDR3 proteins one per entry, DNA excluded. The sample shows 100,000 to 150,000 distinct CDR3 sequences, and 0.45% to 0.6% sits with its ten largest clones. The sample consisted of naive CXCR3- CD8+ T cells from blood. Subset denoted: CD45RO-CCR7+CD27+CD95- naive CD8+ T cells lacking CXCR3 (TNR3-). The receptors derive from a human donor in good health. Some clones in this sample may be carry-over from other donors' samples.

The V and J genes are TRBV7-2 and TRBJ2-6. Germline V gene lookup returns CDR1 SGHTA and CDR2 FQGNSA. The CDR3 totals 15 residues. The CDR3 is CASSRGISGANVLTF. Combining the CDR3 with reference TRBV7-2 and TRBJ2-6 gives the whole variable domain GAGVSQSPSNKVTEKGKDVELRCDPISGHTALYWYRQSLGQGLEFLIYFQGNSAPDKSGLPSDRFSAERTGGSVSTLTIQRTQQEDSAVYLCASSRGISGANVLTFGAGSRLTVL.

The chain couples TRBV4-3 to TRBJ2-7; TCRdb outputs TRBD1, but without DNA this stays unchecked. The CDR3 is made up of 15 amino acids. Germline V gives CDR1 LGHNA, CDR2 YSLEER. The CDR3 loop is CASSQDLGDSQRQYF.

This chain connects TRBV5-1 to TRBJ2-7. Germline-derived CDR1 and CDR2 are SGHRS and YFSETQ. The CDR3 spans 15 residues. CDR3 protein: CASSLVQFNTYEQYF.

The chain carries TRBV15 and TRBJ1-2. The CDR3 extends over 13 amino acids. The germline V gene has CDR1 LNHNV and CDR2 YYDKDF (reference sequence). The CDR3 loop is CATSRDRVDGYTF.

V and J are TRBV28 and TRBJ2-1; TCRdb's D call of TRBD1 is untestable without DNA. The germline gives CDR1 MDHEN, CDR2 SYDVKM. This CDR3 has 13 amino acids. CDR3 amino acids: CASTPGSYNEQFF.

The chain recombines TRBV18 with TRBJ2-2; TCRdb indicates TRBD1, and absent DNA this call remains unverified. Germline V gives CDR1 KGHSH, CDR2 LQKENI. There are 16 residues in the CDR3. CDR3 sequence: CASSLGQLGNTGELFF.

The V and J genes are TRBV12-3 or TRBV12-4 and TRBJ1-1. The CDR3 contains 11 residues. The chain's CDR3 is CATSAGGQAFF.

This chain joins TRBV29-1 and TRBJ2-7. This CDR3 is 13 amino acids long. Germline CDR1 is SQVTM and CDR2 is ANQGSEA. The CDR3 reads CSVISSESGEQYF.

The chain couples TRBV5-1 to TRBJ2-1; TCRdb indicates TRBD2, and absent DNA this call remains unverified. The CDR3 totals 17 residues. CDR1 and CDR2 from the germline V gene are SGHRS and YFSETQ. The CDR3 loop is CASSLGVAGVFYNEQFF.

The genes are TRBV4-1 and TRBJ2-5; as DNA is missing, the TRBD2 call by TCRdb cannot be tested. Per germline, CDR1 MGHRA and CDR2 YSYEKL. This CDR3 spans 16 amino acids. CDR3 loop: CASSQVRRAPQETQYF.

CDR3 sequence: CASSSTPGIQETQYF. The gene calls are TRBV5-1 and TRBJ2-5; TCRdb gives TRBD1 as the D gene, but with no DNA this cannot be confirmed. Germline CDR1 is SGHRS and CDR2 is YFSETQ. The length of the CDR3 is 15 residues.

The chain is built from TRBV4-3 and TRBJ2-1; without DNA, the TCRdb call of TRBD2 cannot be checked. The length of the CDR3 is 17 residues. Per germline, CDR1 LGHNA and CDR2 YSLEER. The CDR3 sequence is CASSQDIAGSSYNEQFF.

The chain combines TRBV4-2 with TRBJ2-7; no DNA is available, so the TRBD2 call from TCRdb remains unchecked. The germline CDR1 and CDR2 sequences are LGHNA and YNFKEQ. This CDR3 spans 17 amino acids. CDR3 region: CASSQAGTSGGAYEQYF.